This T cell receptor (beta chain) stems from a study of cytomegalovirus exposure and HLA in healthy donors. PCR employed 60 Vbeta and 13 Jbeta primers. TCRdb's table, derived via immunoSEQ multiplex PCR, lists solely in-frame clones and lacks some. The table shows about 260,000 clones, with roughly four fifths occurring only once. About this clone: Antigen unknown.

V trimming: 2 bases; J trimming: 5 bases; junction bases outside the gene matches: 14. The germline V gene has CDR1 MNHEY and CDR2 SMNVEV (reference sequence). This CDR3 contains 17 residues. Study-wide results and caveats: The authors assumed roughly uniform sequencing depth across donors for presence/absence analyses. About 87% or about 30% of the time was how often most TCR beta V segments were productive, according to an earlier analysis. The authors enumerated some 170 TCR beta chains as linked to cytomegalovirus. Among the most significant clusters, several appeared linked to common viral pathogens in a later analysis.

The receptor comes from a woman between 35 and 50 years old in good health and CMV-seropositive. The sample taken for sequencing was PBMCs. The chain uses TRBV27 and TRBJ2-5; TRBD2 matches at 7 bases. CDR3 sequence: CASSLGPGSGDGETQYF. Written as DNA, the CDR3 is TGTGCCAGCAGTTTAGGTCCGGGGAGCGGGGATGGGGAGACCCAGTACTTC.